This T cell receptor (beta chain) was sequenced for a study of blood T cell repertoires in COVID-19. About the research overall: Acute and convalescent COVID-19 samples came from the United States, Italy and Spain. The analysed material was cDNA or gDNA that came from T cells, B-cell-depleted T cells, or PBMCs.

The V segment lost 4 bases and the J segment 6 bases; nucleotides outside the gene matches: 9. CDR1 and CDR2 (germline): SGHNT, YENEEA. This CDR3 region has 16 residues. Two negative PCRs, clearance, or symptom resolution were required of recovered Cohort 3 donors. The table came from immunoSEQ multiplex PCR; TCRdb's copy has only in-frame clones and leaves some out. This sample carries roughly 500,000 clones, around 89% of them seen once, and the ten largest clones take 1.8%. The sample was PBMCs or T cells enriched from blood (not recorded which). The TCR was taken from a woman between 40 and 50 years old who had recovered from COVID-19. V is TRBV11-3 and J is TRBJ2-2, with 9 bases aligning to TRBD2. The CDR3 DNA is TGTGCCAGCAGCTGGTTCTCGGCGGGAGGGTCCGGGGAGCTGTTTTTT. Its translation: CASSWFSAGGSGELFF.